These T cell receptor beta chains were read from a single sample in a study of blood T cell repertoires in COVID-19. Repertoires were generated with immunoSEQ multiplex PCR, while TCRdb's copy carries only in-frame clones and drops some. The sample shows under 200,000 clones, approximately 84% of them seen only once. Sequenced input: peripheral blood. All receptors derive from a man in his forties who had recovered from COVID-19. The CDR3 runs from the conserved cysteine through the conserved F or W. A D gene is named only where the DNA matches it firmly. Some rows mark clone size as missing; the rest say once, few, many or name a class of expanded clone.

D,V,size,J,CDR3,DNA
.,TRBV28,.,TRBJ1-5,CASRLSYQPQHF,TGTGCCAGCAGGCTTAGCTATCAGCCCCAGCATTTT
TRBD2,TRBV7-2,.,TRBJ2-3,CASSPGGSTDTQYF,TGTGCCAGCAGCCCGGGAGGGAGCACAGATACGCAGTATTTT
TRBD2,TRBV5-4,.,TRBJ2-7,CASSPQRSGGSYEQYF,TGTGCCAGCAGCCCCCAGAGGAGCGGGGGGTCCTACGAGCAGTACTTC
.,TRBV7-9,.,TRBJ1-4,CASSTGQWNEKLFF,TGTGCCAGCAGCACTGGACAGTGGAATGAAAAACTGTTTTTT
.,TRBV7-9,.,TRBJ2-1,CASSLGASYNEQFF,TGTGCCAGCAGTTTGGGGGCCTCCTACAATGAGCAGTTCTTC
.,TRBV11-2,.,TRBJ1-5,CASSRGTGSQPQHF,TGTGCCAGCAGCCGCGGAACAGGCAGTCAGCCCCAGCATTTT
TRBD2,TRBV10-3,.,TRBJ2-1,CAISRLWTSGSKISYNEQFF,TGTGCCATCAGCCGTCTGTGGACTAGCGGGAGTAAGATCTCCTACAATGAGCAGTTCTTC
TRBD1,TRBV4-1,once,TRBJ2-1,CASSRTGGNEQFF,TGCGCCAGCAGCCGGACAGGGGGCAATGAGCAGTTCTTC
.,TRBV3-1/TRBV3-2,.,TRBJ2-7,CASSQGRRGEQYF,TGTGCCAGCAGCCAAGGAAGGAGGGGAGAGCAGTACTTC
.,TRBV7-2,.,TRBJ2-1,CASDSANYNEQFF,TGTGCCAGCGATAGCGCGAACTACAATGAGCAGTTCTTC
.,TRBV5-4,.,TRBJ1-1,CASSLGQSNTEAFF,TGTGCCAGCAGCTTAGGACAGTCGAACACTGAAGCTTTCTTT
.,TRBV18,few,TRBJ1-5,CASSPEGNQPQHF,TGTGCCAGCTCACCAGAGGGTAATCAGCCCCAGCATTTT
.,TRBV29-1,.,TRBJ2-7,CSVGEARYEQYF,TGCAGCGTTGGTGAGGCCAGATACGAGCAGTACTTC
.,TRBV12-3/TRBV12-4,few,TRBJ2-7,CASSFNYEQYF,TGTGCCAGCAGTTTCAACTACGAGCAGTACTTC
.,TRBV7-9,once,TRBJ2-1,CASSLGRGQYNEQFF,TGTGCCAGCAGCTTAGGGCGGGGGCAATACAATGAGCAGTTCTTC
.,TRBV2,.,TRBJ2-7,CASSVPYYEQYF,TGTGCCAGCAGTGTCCCCTACTACGAGCAGTACTTC
TRBD2,TRBV11-2,.,TRBJ2-3,CASSTYGLAAHTDTQYF,TGTGCCAGCAGCACTTATGGACTAGCGGCCCACACAGATACGCAGTATTTT
TRBD1,TRBV11-3,few,TRBJ1-1,CASSPGTGSTEAFF,TGTGCCAGCAGCCCCGGGACAGGAAGCACTGAAGCTTTCTTT
.,TRBV5-8,.,TRBJ2-4,CASSPRGLTKNIQYF,TGTGCCAGCAGCCCCAGGGGATTAACCAAAAACATTCAGTACTTC
TRBD1,TRBV11-3,.,TRBJ1-1,CASSSPTGGGEAFF,TGTGCCAGCAGCTCGCCAACAGGGGGAGGTGAAGCTTTCTTT
TRBD1,TRBV27,.,TRBJ1-5,CASSSRQGLLQPQHF,TGTGCCAGCAGTTCGCGACAGGGGTTATTACAGCCCCAGCATTTT
TRBD2,TRBV9,.,TRBJ2-7,CASSVGLAGGWGEQYF,TGTGCCAGCAGCGTAGGGCTAGCGGGAGGTTGGGGCGAGCAGTACTTC
.,TRBV20-1,.,TRBJ1-1,CSARMGSEAFF,TGCAGTGCTAGAATGGGCTCCGAAGCTTTCTTT
.,TRBV18,.,TRBJ2-7,CASSPGAGISSYEQYF,TGTGCCAGCTCACCGGGAGCGGGCATTAGCTCCTACGAGCAGTACTTC
.,TRBV4-2,few,TRBJ1-2,CASSQGGGNYGYTF,TGTGCCAGCAGCCAAGGGGGAGGTAACTATGGCTACACCTTC
.,TRBV5-8,.,TRBJ1-1,CASRRGGAKGTEAFF,TGTGCCAGCAGGCGGGGGGGCGCGAAGGGCACTGAAGCTTTCTTT
TRBD1,TRBV19,.,TRBJ2-5,CASRDRVGSSETQYF,TGTGCCAGTAGGGACAGGGTAGGTTCGTCGGAGACCCAGTACTTC
TRBD1,TRBV4-3,.,TRBJ1-2,CASSQRTGNYGYTF,TGCGCCAGCAGCCAACGGACAGGGAACTATGGCTACACCTTC
.,TRBV19,.,TRBJ2-1,CASSIGGRGREQFF,TGTGCCAGTAGTATAGGAGGGAGGGGGAGGGAGCAGTTCTTC